This T cell receptor (beta chain) was retrieved from a study of shared clonotypes between healthy human individuals. Turning to the study itself: Every donor yielded three CD4 naive, three CD4 memory, two CD8 naive and one CD8 memory plate.

The table came from immunoSEQ multiplex PCR; TCRdb's copy has only in-frame clones and leaves some out. There are some 790,000 clones in the sample; 72% occur only once, and more than 1.5% lies in the top ten. The CDR3 has 16 amino acids. The V segment lost 0 bases and the J segment 3 bases; nucleotides outside the gene matches: 7. In germline, CDR1 is LGHNA, CDR2 YNFKEQ. The chain combines TRBV4-2 with TRBJ2-7; 8 bases fit TRBD1. The sequencing sample was made of memory CD4+ T cells sorted from blood. The subset was: CD45RA-negative fraction. This clonotype was obtained from a woman aged 25 to 39 in good health. The CDR3 reads CASSQDPGQGFYEQYF. DNA for the CDR3: TGTGCCAGCAGCCAAGATCCTGGACAGGGATTCTACGAGCAGTACTTC.